What follows describes a single T cell receptor beta chain. TCRdb independently ran MiXCR on the RT-PCR reads; one entry per CDR3 protein. The data contain fewer than 400,000 distinct CDR3 sequences, roughly a fifth of them seen just once; the ten biggest clones take up roughly 10%. These data come from a study of response to subunit inactivated influenza vaccine. The CDR3 length is 15 residues. Germline trimming cut 3 bases from V and 2 bases from J; bases unmatched to any gene: 9. Per the germline V gene, CDR1 is DFQATT and CDR2 is SNEGSKA (reference sequence). The sequence derives from a man between 50 and 75 years old who received an inactivated influenza vaccine. The sample here was PBMCs from blood, taken roughly 20 months after vaccination. The rearrangement links TRBV20-1 to TRBJ1-1, with 7 bases identical to TRBD1. In nucleotides, the CDR3 is TGCAGTGCTAGTGACCCCAGGGGGTCAAACACTGAAGCTTTCTTT. Amino acids: CSASDPRGSNTEAFF.